This TCR beta chain was sequenced in a study of OX40 agonist ivuxolimab in advanced cancers. Using immunoSEQ multiplex PCR, the repertoire was profiled, and TCRdb retains in-frame clones only, with some absent. The table has tens of thousands of clones, roughly 85% seen once. The TCR originated in an adult with an advanced solid tumor such as melanoma, head and neck, liver or kidney cancer. The input for sequencing was CD4+ or CD8+ T cells sorted from blood, taken in a trial of the OX40 agonist ivuxolimab.

Here the CDR3 DNA reads TGTGCCAGCAGTCCAGGGACAGCTAACACAGATACGCAGTATTTT. This gives the protein CASSPGTANTDTQYF. The gene calls are TRBV27 and TRBJ2-3, with 7 bases fitting TRBD1. V shed 5 bases and J 2 bases; nucleotides not matched to a gene: 7. Germline assignment: CDR1 MNHEY and CDR2 SMNVEV (reference sequence). This CDR3 comprises 15 residues.